The 4 T cell receptor beta chains in this list originate from one sample, sequenced in a study of blood T cell repertoires in COVID-19. Here immunoSEQ multiplex PCR was the method, and the copy in TCRdb shows in-frame clones only, minus some. Of just over 90,000 clones in the sample, almost 80% were seen once. The sample consisted of peripheral blood. These receptors were obtained from a human donor in a cohort sampled during active COVID-19.

V gene TRBV12-5 combines with J gene TRBJ1-2, with D hard to call. Germline V gene sequence: CDR1 LGHNT, CDR2 FRNRAP. CDR3 length: 14 residues. V was pared by 1 base and J by 2 bases, with 8 bases between. Written as DNA, the CDR3 is TGTGCTAGTGGTTTGGGGACTCCAAACTATGGCTACACCTTC. It specifies CASGLGTPNYGYTF.

The chain couples TRBV2 to TRBJ2-5, with 11 bases that match TRBD2. The CDR3 runs to 15 residues. V shed 3 bases, J shed 2 bases, and the junction held 2 bases outside the gene matches. Germline loops: CDR1 SNHLY, CDR2 FYNNEI. The CDR3 is CASSEGLAVQETQYF. DNA for the CDR3: TGTGCCAGCAGTGAGGGACTAGCGGTACAAGAGACCCAGTACTTC.

V usage is TRBV18 and J usage is TRBJ2-7, with 8 bases fitting TRBD1. This CDR3 spans 15 amino acids. CDR1 is KGHSH, CDR2 LQKENI, per germline. V lost 2 bases to trimming and J lost 3 bases; unmatched junction nucleotides: 6. CDR3 DNA: TGTGCCAGCTCACCATCGGCAGGGGGCCACTACGAGCAGTACTTC. This sequence encodes CASSPSAGGHYEQYF.

The J gene is TRBJ2-3, the V gene TRBV6-5; 7 positions match TRBD1. The CDR3 length is 16 residues. Germline assignment: CDR1 MNHEY and CDR2 SVGAGI. The V segment lost 2 bases and the J segment 3 bases; nucleotides outside the gene matches: 8. CDR3 bases: TGTGCCAGCAGTTACACGAGACAGGGATGGACAGATACGCAGTATTTT. Its protein product is CASSYTRQGWTDTQYF.